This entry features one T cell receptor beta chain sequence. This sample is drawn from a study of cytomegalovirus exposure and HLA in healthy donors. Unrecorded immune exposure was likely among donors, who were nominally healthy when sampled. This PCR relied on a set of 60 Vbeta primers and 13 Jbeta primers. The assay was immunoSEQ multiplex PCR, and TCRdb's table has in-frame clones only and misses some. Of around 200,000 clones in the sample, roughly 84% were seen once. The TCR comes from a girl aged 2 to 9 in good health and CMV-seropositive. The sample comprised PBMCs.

The CDR3 here is CASTTGWAGYTF. In DNA, the CDR3 is TGTGCCAGCACCACAGGGTGGGCTGGCTACACCTTC. The chain has TRBV5-4 and TRBJ1-2; weak D call: TRBD1 (6 bases). Germline CDR1 is SGHNT and CDR2 is YYREEE (reference sequence). V gave up 6 bases and J gave up 7 bases, with 13 bases separating them. This CDR3 contains 12 residues. The whole variable domain, filled in from reference TRBV5-4 and TRBJ1-2, reads ETGVTQSPTHLIKTRGQQVTLRCSSQSGHNTVSWYQQALGQGPQFIFQYYREEENGRGNFPPRFSGLQFPNYSSELNVNALELDDSALYLCASTTGWAGYTFGSGTRLTVV.